This T cell receptor (beta chain) comes out of a study of human T cells and chemical hapten exposure. TCRdb processed the RACE reads anew with MiXCR; each CDR3 protein has one entry. The repertoire holds some 110,000 distinct CDR3 sequences, with about 10% as singletons. The trim removed 8 bases at V and 8 bases at J, leaving 11 bases unmatched. CDR1 MGHDK and CDR2 SYGVNS come from the germline V gene. The length of the CDR3 is 15 residues. This clonotype was picked up a small number of times. As for time point: patch test 3, about 24 weeks after DPC sensitization. Treatment reported: therapeutic diphenylcyclopropenone sensitization with weekly scalp DPC.

V is TRBV25-1 and J is TRBJ2-2; 10 bases agree with TRBD2. Material: whole blood, obtained in connection with sensitization to the hapten diphenylcyclopropenone (DPC). The clonotype originates from a woman in her forties or fifties with alopecia areata. Some clones in this sample may be carry-over from other donors' samples. The CDR3 sequence is CASARLAGVGGELFF. DNA of the CDR3: TGTGCCAGCGCGAGGCTAGCGGGAGTCGGGGGGGAGCTGTTTTTT.